The 19 T cell receptor beta chains reported below all come from one sample, sequenced in a study of Tregs in tolerant kidney transplant recipients. Clones were read by immunoSEQ multiplex PCR, and TCRdb kept only the in-frame ones, dropping some. The sample lists over 50,000 clones, 80% to 90% seen once, with more than 4.5% in the top ten. The sequenced sample consisted of CD4+ T cells from blood. The source is a human donor in good health.

V is TRBV4-2 and J is TRBJ1-4; D gene uncertain. This CDR3 is built from 19 residues. V was clipped by 4 bases and J by 3 bases, with 24 bases between them. CDR1 LGHNA and CDR2 YNFKEQ come from the germline V gene. The CDR3 coding sequence is TGTGCCAGCAGCCGATCCACCACGGGATCCATGCACCCTAATGAAAAACTGTTTTTT. It encodes CASSRSTTGSMHPNEKLFF.

The chain employs TRBV5-4 and TRBJ2-2; D perhaps matches TRBD1 (5 bases). Per the germline V gene, CDR1 is SGHNT and CDR2 is YYREEE (reference sequence). CDR3 length: 14 amino acids. Trimming removed 0 bases from V and 6 bases from J, with 9 bases in between. The CDR3 spells CASSLGGVSGELFF. The CDR3 region has the DNA TGTGCCAGCAGCTTGGGGGGCGTTTCCGGGGAGCTGTTTTTT.

The chain is built from TRBV5-4 and TRBJ2-7; D is tentatively TRBD1 or TRBD2 (7 bases each). The V end was cut by 1 base, the J end by 3 bases, with 11 bases between. This CDR3 spans 14 amino acids. Germline CDR1 reads SGHNT; CDR2 reads YYREEE (reference sequence). CDR3 amino acids: CASSLSGGGYEQYF. The CDR3 coding sequence is TGTGCCAGCAGCTTGTCAGGGGGGGGCTACGAGCAGTACTTC. Supplemented by reference TRBV5-4 and TRBJ2-7, the full variable domain reads ETGVTQSPTHLIKTRGQQVTLRCSSQSGHNTVSWYQQALGQGPQFIFQYYREEENGRGNFPPRFSGLQFPNYSSELNVNALELDDSALYLCASSLSGGGYEQYFGPGTRLTVT.

This sequence joins TRBV2 and TRBJ2-6; 7 bases are a match to TRBD2. The ends lost 7 bases at V and 2 bases at J; junction bases unmatched: 11. CDR3 length equals 17 residues. In germline, CDR1 is SNHLY, CDR2 FYNNEI. The CDR3 protein is CASKGRGTRTGANVLTF. The CDR3, as DNA: TGTGCCAGCAAGGGGAGGGGAACAAGAACTGGGGCCAACGTCCTGACTTTC.

Only one count was recorded for this clone. This sequence joins TRBV4-3 and TRBJ1-4; possibly TRBD1 for D (5 bases). The germline V gene has CDR1 LGHNA and CDR2 YSLEER. The V gene lost 0 bases and the J gene lost 11 bases, with 10 bases spanning the gap. This CDR3 has 13 residues. For the CDR3, the DNA is TGCGCCAGCAGCCAAGATAATGGGGGGAAACTGTTTTTT. It translates to CASSQDNGGKLFF.

This clone was seen more than once but under ten times. The chain uses TRBV18 and TRBJ1-1; unclear D gene. The CDR3 length is 14 residues. Germline V gene lookup returns CDR1 KGHSH and CDR2 LQKENI. V shed 3 bases and J shed 7 bases, with 15 bases lying between them. CDR3 in amino acids: CASSPDHSTHEAFF. The CDR3 nucleotides are TGTGCCAGCTCACCCGATCACTCCACTCATGAAGCTTTCTTT.

The chain carries TRBV21-1 and TRBJ2-5. TRBV21-1 is tagged as a pseudogene. The CDR3 extends over 10 amino acids. CDR3 nucleotide sequence: TGTGCCAGGGATATAGAGACCCAGTACTTC. It codes for CARDIETQYF.

The chain couples TRBV19 to TRBJ1-5; the match to TRBD1 covers 7 bases. The junction had 5 bases not matched to a gene; V was cut back by 7 bases and J by 2 bases. CDR3 length: 14 residues. From germline, CDR1 is LNHDA and CDR2 SQIVND (reference sequence). As DNA, the CDR3 is TGTGCCAGTACGACAGGGTACGGCAATCAGCCCCAGCATTTT. This translates into CASTTGYGNQPQHF.

V is TRBV20-1 and J is TRBJ2-1; D not certain. CDR1 DFQATT and CDR2 SNEGSKA come from the germline V gene (reference sequence). The CDR3 has 11 residues. The V and J ends lost 6 bases and 7 bases respectively, with 10 bases between them. CDR3 in amino acids: CSAASRNEQFF. CDR3 bases: TGCAGTGCGGCATCGAGGAATGAGCAGTTCTTC.

J is TRBJ2-1 and V is TRBV19; 7 positions agree with TRBD2. The V segment lost 6 bases and the J segment 8 bases; nucleotides outside the gene matches: 7. CDR3 length equals 13 residues. The germline V gene encodes CDR1 LNHDA and CDR2 SQIVND (reference sequence). CDR3 sequence reads: CASSGRYNDEQFF. The CDR3 DNA sequence: TGTGCCAGTAGCGGGAGGTACAACGATGAGCAGTTCTTC.

The chain joins TRBV9 to TRBJ1-2; 7 positions match TRBD1. The V segment lost 3 bases and the J segment 5 bases; nucleotides outside the gene matches: 10. Germline loops: CDR1 SGDLS, CDR2 YYNGEE. This CDR3 contains 15 residues. The CDR3 DNA reads TGTGCCAGCAGCGGCAGACAGGGATTAGGGTATGGCTACACCTTC. Amino acids: CASSGRQGLGYGYTF.

This chain joins TRBV7-9 and TRBJ1-2; the D is unclear. Per germline, CDR1 SEHNR and CDR2 FQNEAQ (reference sequence). V lost 5 bases to trimming and J lost 1 base, with 14 bases between them. The CDR3 runs to 15 residues. CDR3 sequence: CASSPRSPFNYGYTF. The CDR3 DNA follows: TGTGCCAGCAGCCCCCGGTCCCCTTTTAACTATGGCTACACCTTC. The variable domain in full, with the rest retrieved from reference TRBV7-9 and TRBJ1-2, is DTGVSQNPRHKITKRGQNVTFRCDPISEHNRLYWYRQTLGQGPEFLTYFQNEAQLEKSRLLSDRFSAERPKGSFSTLEIQRTEQGDSAMYLCASSPRSPFNYGYTFGSGTRLTVV.

V is TRBV7-8 and J is TRBJ2-1; 16 bases fit TRBD2. The germline V gene has CDR1 SGHVS and CDR2 FQNEAQ. The CDR3 consists of 14 residues. The trim removed 6 bases at V and 7 bases at J, leaving 0 bases unmatched. CDR3: CASRGLAGGNEQFF. CDR3 bases: TGTGCCAGCAGGGGACTAGCGGGGGGGAATGAGCAGTTCTTC.

The chain joins TRBV6-6 to TRBJ2-5; D possibly corresponds to TRBD2 (5 bases). The length of the CDR3 is 15 residues. The germline V gene encodes CDR1 MNHNY and CDR2 SVGAGI (reference sequence). V was pared by 6 bases and J by 2 bases, with 16 bases between. CDR3 DNA sequence: TGTGCCAGCAGCCTAGGTGGCGGGCTTCAAGAGACCCAGTACTTC. Its protein is CASSLGGGLQETQYF.

This clone was observed a single time. The chain carries TRBV6-5 and TRBJ1-2; TRBD1 is a possible D gene (6 bases). The CDR3 has 13 residues. Deletions cut 6 bases from V and 3 bases from J, with 11 bases between. Germline V CDR1 and CDR2: MNHEY, SVGAGI. CDR3 DNA sequence: TGTGCCAGCAGACGGACAGTGCACTATGGCTACACCTTC. The encoded protein is CASRRTVHYGYTF.

The genes are TRBV5-4 and TRBJ2-1; D call uncertain. With 0 bases removed from V and 2 bases from J, the gap between germline ends came to 6 bases. Germline CDR1 is SGHNT and CDR2 is YYREEE (reference sequence). The CDR3 is made up of 14 amino acids. CDR3 residues: CASSLERPYNEQFF. The CDR3 nucleotides read TGTGCCAGCAGCTTGGAGCGCCCCTACAATGAGCAGTTCTTC.

The chain employs TRBV18 and TRBJ1-3, with a weak D call TRBD1 (5 bases). Germline V CDR1 and CDR2: KGHSH, LQKENI. Trimming stripped 5 bases from V and 3 bases from J, with 17 bases between. The length of the CDR3 is 16 residues. CDR3 sequence: CASSSFRSGSGNTIYF. The CDR3 DNA reads as TGTGCCAGCTCATCATTCCGCTCAGGGAGTGGAAACACCATATATTTT.

The table lists this clone with a few counts. V usage is TRBV7-3 and J usage is TRBJ2-3; D might be TRBD2 (7 bases). The V and J ends lost 5 bases and 2 bases respectively, with 17 bases between them. Germline values: CDR1 SGHTA, CDR2 FQGTGA. This CDR3 has 16 amino acids. CDR3 nucleotide sequence: TGTGCCAGCAGCCGAGGAGGGGGGACTAACACAGATACGCAGTATTTT. Translating gives CASSRGGGTNTDTQYF.

The V gene is TRBV19, the J gene TRBJ2-5; a weak D match, TRBD2 (6 bases). The V and J ends lost 5 bases and 8 bases respectively, with 12 bases between them. CDR1 and CDR2 (germline): LNHDA, SQIVND (reference sequence). The CDR3 length is 12 residues. In DNA form, the CDR3 reads TGTGCCAGTAGTGGCCCGGGAGATACCCAGTACTTC. Its translation: CASSGPGDTQYF.